The present TCR beta chain was sequenced within a study of shared clonotypes between healthy human individuals. The study, taken as a whole, reports: Clonotype sharing among donors, it was expected, would be affected by sequencing depth.

Genomic DNA, for the unsorted samples, came from roughly 90 million PBMCs. Researchers sequenced unsorted PBMC DNA using ten immunoSEQ deep assay plates. Methods used by the authors: ImmunoSEQ only sent back junction sequences with no quality scores, so filtering was done differently. Assay: immunoSEQ multiplex PCR; the TCRdb copy retains only in-frame clones and omits some. From that table come the V and J calls and clone size; the DNA was used to work out D and trimming. The data show around 440,000 clones, with roughly 80% seen just once and approximately 12% held by the top ten. In regard to this clone: Its antigen is not identified.

V shed 3 bases, J shed 5 bases, and the junction held 6 bases outside the gene matches. Germline V gene sequence: CDR1 MGHDK, CDR2 SYGVNS. This CDR3 has 15 amino acids. The clonotype comes from a woman aged 40 to 50 in good health. Some clones in this sample may be carry-over from other donors' samples. The chain carries TRBV25-1 and TRBJ1-4; the match to TRBD1 covers 7 bases. The specimen was PBMCs. CDR3 in DNA: TGTGCCAGCAGTGATGTCGGCAGGGGGAATGAAAAACTGTTTTTT. Translating gives CASSDVGRGNEKLFF. The entire variable domain, with the rest obtained from reference TRBV25-1 and TRBJ1-4, is as follows: EADIYQTPRYLVIGTGKKITLECSQTMGHDKMYWYQQDPGMELHLIHYSYGVNSTEKGDLSSESTVSRIRTEHFPLTLESARPSHTSQYLCASSDVGRGNEKLFFGSGTQLSVL.